The 24 T cell receptor beta chains below were found in one sample sequenced in a study of OX40 agonist ivuxolimab in advanced cancers. The repertoire was sequenced with immunoSEQ multiplex PCR; TCRdb's copy has only in-frame clones and lacks some. In the table there are under 85,000 clones, 65% to 90% of which are singletons. The source material was CD4+ or CD8+ T cells sorted from blood, sampled in a trial of the OX40 agonist ivuxolimab. The receptors come from an adult with an advanced solid tumor such as melanoma, head and neck, liver or kidney cancer.

V gene TRBV19 combines with J gene TRBJ1-4; tentative D call: TRBD1 (5 bases). Germline V gene data show CDR1 as LNHDA and CDR2 as SQIVND (reference sequence). The V end was cut by 3 bases, the J end by 5 bases, with 13 bases between. This CDR3 is 15 amino acids long. The CDR3 DNA reads TGTGCCAGTAGTATTAATGGACACTACAATGAAAAACTGTTTTTT. It specifies CASSINGHYNEKLFF.

V is TRBV7-9 and J is TRBJ2-7; D may match TRBD1 or TRBD2 (5 bases each). Germline V gene lookup returns CDR1 SEHNR and CDR2 FQNEAQ (reference sequence). Trimming took off 4 bases at V and 7 bases at J, with 11 bases between the two ends. The CDR3 is 12 residues long. The CDR3 nucleotides are TGTGCCAGCAGCTCCAGGGCGGGTGAGCAGTACTTC. Translating it yields CASSSRAGEQYF.

The CDR3: CASSMTSGAQETQYF. CDR3 DNA sequence: TGCGCCAGCAGCATGACTAGCGGGGCCCAAGAGACCCAGTACTTC. The chain links TRBV5-1 to TRBJ2-5, with 11 bases that match TRBD2. Germline lookup yields CDR1 SGHRS and CDR2 YFSETQ. The CDR3 contains 15 residues. J was trimmed by 1 base and V by 4 bases; bases with no gene match: 3.

V gene TRBV6-6 combines with J gene TRBJ2-3; D is undetermined. The CDR3 is 13 amino acids. Trimming stripped 0 bases from V and 2 bases from J, with 3 bases between. From germline, CDR1 is MNHNY and CDR2 SVGAGI (reference sequence). CDR3: CASSYSPTDTQYF. The DNA for the CDR3 is TGTGCCAGCAGTTACTCGCCCACAGATACGCAGTATTTT.

The chain uses TRBV6-5 and TRBJ1-5, with D maybe TRBD1 (5 bases). V lost 5 bases to trimming and J lost 5 bases, with 13 bases between them. The CDR3 contains 14 residues. CDR1 and CDR2 from the germline V gene are MNHEY and SVGAGI. CDR3 coding DNA: TGTGCCAGCAGTGGACCCGGGACCTATCAGCCCCAGCATTTT. Translating gives CASSGPGTYQPQHF.

This sequence joins TRBV7-2 and TRBJ1-6, with TRBD1 as a possible D gene (6 bases). The V gene's germline CDR1 is SGHTA and CDR2 FQGNSA. Trimming left V 7 bases short and J 4 bases short, with 8 bases between. CDR3 length: 13 residues. The CDR3 coding sequence is TGTGCCAGCAACCAGGGGTATAATTCACCCCTCCACTTT. This gives the protein CASNQGYNSPLHF. The whole variable domain, remainder taken from reference TRBV7-2 and TRBJ1-6, is GAGVSQSPSNKVTEKGKDVELRCDPISGHTALYWYRQSLGQGLEFLIYFQGNSAPDKSGLPSDRFSAERTGGSVSTLTIQRTQQEDSAVYLCASNQGYNSPLHFGNGTRLTVT.

This chain connects TRBV12-5 to TRBJ1-4; TRBD1 is a possible D gene (6 bases). Trimming pared 7 bases from V and 5 bases from J, leaving 14 bases between. Germline V gene data show CDR1 as LGHNT and CDR2 as FRNRAP. This CDR3 contains 14 residues. DNA for the CDR3: TGTGCTAGTGCTCCGGGACAAAGAAATGAAAAACTGTTTTTT. It encodes CASAPGQRNEKLFF.

V gene TRBV6-5 combines with J gene TRBJ1-4, with D unclear. Trimming took 2 bases from V and 8 from J, leaving 9 bases between them. CDR1 MNHEY and CDR2 SVGAGI come from the germline V gene. The CDR3 length is 13 residues. CDR3 DNA sequence: TGTGCCAGCAGTTACCTGATCGACGAAAAACTGTTTTTT. This codes for CASSYLIDEKLFF.

The chain joins TRBV4-2 to TRBJ1-6; the match to TRBD1 covers 8 bases. V was clipped by 0 bases and J by 9 bases; unmatched bases: 7. Germline V gene sequence: CDR1 LGHNA, CDR2 YNFKEQ. The CDR3 length is 16 residues. The CDR3 region is CASSQDSRQGSSPLHF. The CDR3 DNA is TGTGCCAGCAGCCAAGATAGTCGACAGGGGAGTTCACCCCTCCACTTT.

V usage is TRBV6-5 and J usage is TRBJ1-1; 11 nucleotides match TRBD1. CDR3 length: 15 amino acids. Germline-derived CDR1 and CDR2 are MNHEY and SVGAGI. Trimming removed 6 bases from V and 3 bases from J; junction bases left unmatched: 6. The CDR3: CASSPDRGRDTEAFF. CDR3 sequence (DNA): TGTGCCAGCAGCCCGGACAGGGGGCGCGACACTGAAGCTTTCTTT.

CDR3 nucleotides: TGTGCCAGCAGCTTAAGTATTGGGTTCACAGATACGCAGTATTTT. This encodes CASSLSIGFTDTQYF. The V and J genes are TRBV7-3 and TRBJ2-3; no clear D. The V end lost 1 base, the J end lost 2 bases, and 10 bases lay between the germline ends. The germline V gene encodes CDR1 SGHTA and CDR2 FQGTGA. The CDR3 contains 15 residues.

The V and J genes are TRBV6-6 and TRBJ2-5; 7 bases map to TRBD1. This CDR3 contains 13 residues. Unmatched junction bases numbered 2, after V lost 5 bases and J lost 2 bases. Per the germline V gene, CDR1 is MNHNY and CDR2 is SVGAGI (reference sequence). The CDR3 DNA is TGTGCCAGCAGTCCGGGACAGCAAGAGACCCAGTACTTC. Its protein product is CASSPGQQETQYF.

The rearrangement uses TRBV12-5 and TRBJ2-5, with 8 bases aligning to TRBD2. The germline gives CDR1 LGHNT, CDR2 FRNRAP. The CDR3 sequence is 14 residues long. J lost 5 bases, V lost 6 bases, and 8 bases had no gene match. The CDR3 sequence is CASGSGGGRETQYF. The CDR3 coding sequence is TGTGCTAGTGGATCCGGGGGGGGCAGGGAGACCCAGTACTTC.

A word on this clone: The junction and the germline gene differ at one end; a read error may be behind it. Additional DNA sequences in this sample encode the identical CDR3. The chain links TRBV14 to TRBJ2-7, with no clear D. Germline-derived CDR1 and CDR2 are SGHDN and FVKESK. This CDR3 has 12 residues. CDR3 nucleotides: TGTGCCAGTAGCCAACCACCATCGGAGCTCAAATTC. Its translation is CASSQPPSELKF.

The chain has TRBV5-6 and TRBJ1-2, with D maybe TRBD1 (5 bases). V lost 0 bases to trimming and J lost 8 bases, with 17 bases between them. The length of the CDR3 is 15 residues. In germline, CDR1 is SGHDT, CDR2 YYEEEE. CDR3: CASSLDAAGLRGYTF. CDR3 bases: TGTGCCAGCAGCTTGGACGCGGCAGGGCTTAGGGGCTACACCTTC.

This clone was observed a single time. The chain joins TRBV6-5 to TRBJ1-5; 9 bases agree with TRBD1. The J segment lost 5 bases and the V segment lost 9 bases, leaving 8 bases of the junction unmatched. The V gene's germline CDR1 is MNHEY and CDR2 SVGAGI. The CDR3 loop spans 14 amino acids. CDR3 DNA sequence: TGTGCCAGTTCCACCGGGACAGGGTATCAGCCCCAGCATTTT. It yields the protein CASSTGTGYQPQHF.

This chain joins TRBV5-4 and TRBJ1-2; D unresolved. The CDR3 extends over 13 amino acids. Germline V gives CDR1 SGHNT, CDR2 YYREEE (reference sequence). The V end was cut by 5 bases, the J end by 6 bases, with 14 bases between. For the CDR3, the DNA is TGTGCCAGCAGACCGAGTCGCACGAATGGCTACACCTTC. Protein sequence: CASRPSRTNGYTF.

CDR3 nucleotide sequence: TGTGCCATCAGAGAGGGTCAGGAATCCGGGGAGCTGTTTTTT. As protein: CAIREGQESGELFF. This sequence joins TRBV10-3 and TRBJ2-2, with D possibly TRBD2 on 5 matching bases. Trimming cost V 6 bases and J 6 bases, with 14 bases left between them. In germline, CDR1 is ENHRY, CDR2 SYGVKD. CDR3 length equals 14 residues.

This chain links TRBV5-4 with TRBJ2-5, with TRBD2 as a possible D gene (6 bases). Germline V gene lookup returns CDR1 SGHNT and CDR2 YYREEE (reference sequence). V lost 4 bases and J 7 bases, leaving 14 bases between the germline ends. The CDR3 extends over 13 amino acids. The CDR3 protein is CASSRDSDGTQYF. CDR3 coding DNA: TGTGCCAGCAGCCGGGACTCGGATGGGACCCAGTACTTC.

The rearrangement uses TRBV5-3 and TRBJ1-6; D is perhaps TRBD1 (5 bases). TRBV5-3 belongs to the ORF category, with a function that is uncertain. This CDR3 is built from 16 residues. Trimming stripped 2 bases from V and 9 bases from J, with 18 bases between. The CDR3 nucleotides read TGTGCCAGAAGCTTTTCCCCGCAGGGAATATTTTCACCCCTCCACTTT. Protein: CARSFSPQGIFSPLHF.

This clone was recorded once. This chain links TRBV11-2 with TRBJ2-2, with 8 positions matching TRBD1. V was clipped by 8 bases and J by 1 base; unmatched bases: 6. The CDR3 runs to 15 residues. Germline assignment: CDR1 SGHAT and CDR2 FQNNGV. The CDR3 coding sequence is TGTGCCAGCCGACCAGACAGGGGGAACACCGGGGAGCTGTTTTTT. Its protein product is CASRPDRGNTGELFF.

This clone was recorded a few times. The chain combines TRBV5-4 with TRBJ1-1; a possible D gene is TRBD1 (6 bases). V was clipped by 6 bases and J by 5 bases, with 26 bases between them. In germline, CDR1 is SGHNT, CDR2 YYREEE (reference sequence). CDR3 length: 17 amino acids. This chain's CDR3 is CASTMGNRALQGTEAFF. Written as DNA, the CDR3 is TGTGCCAGCACCATGGGGAACAGGGCTCTCCAGGGGACTGAAGCTTTCTTT.

The chain has TRBV18 and TRBJ1-5; D ambiguous. Trimming took off 3 bases at V and 5 bases at J, with 8 bases between the two ends. Germline CDR1 is KGHSH and CDR2 is LQKENI. The CDR3 sequence is 13 residues long. Written as DNA, the CDR3 is TGTGCCAGCTCACCTGGGCAGCATCAGCCCCAGCATTTT. As protein: CASSPGQHQPQHF.

This chain links TRBV29-1 with TRBJ1-3; no firm D call. Germline V gene data show CDR1 as SQVTM and CDR2 as ANQGSEA. The CDR3 extends over 13 amino acids. The V and J ends lost 4 bases and 2 bases respectively, with 9 bases between them. DNA for the CDR3: TGCAGCGTTGTAGTGGGAACTGGAAACACCATATATTTT. This codes for CSVVVGTGNTIYF.